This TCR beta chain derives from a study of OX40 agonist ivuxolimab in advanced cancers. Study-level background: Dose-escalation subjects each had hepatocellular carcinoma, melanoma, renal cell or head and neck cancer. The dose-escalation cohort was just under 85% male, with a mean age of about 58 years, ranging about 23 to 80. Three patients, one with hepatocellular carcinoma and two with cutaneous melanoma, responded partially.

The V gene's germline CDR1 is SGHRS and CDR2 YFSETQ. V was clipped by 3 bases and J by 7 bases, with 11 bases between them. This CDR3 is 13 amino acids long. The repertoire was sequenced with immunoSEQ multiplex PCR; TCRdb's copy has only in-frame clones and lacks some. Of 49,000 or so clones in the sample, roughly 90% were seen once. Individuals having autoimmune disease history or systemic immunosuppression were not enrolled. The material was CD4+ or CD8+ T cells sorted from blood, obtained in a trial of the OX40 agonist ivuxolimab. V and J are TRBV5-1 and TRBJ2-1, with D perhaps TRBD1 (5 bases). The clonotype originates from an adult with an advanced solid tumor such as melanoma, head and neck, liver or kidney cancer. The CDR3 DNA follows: TGCGCCAGCAGCTCTGGGGCTCCAAATGAGCAGTTCTTC. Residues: CASSSGAPNEQFF.